The 27 T cell receptor beta chains listed next were all sequenced from one sample in a study of blood T cell repertoires in COVID-19 (dated by TCRdb to 2020 to 2022). The protocol used for the library was the immunoSEQ multiplex PCR assay. This is the immuneACCESS table as TCRdb keeps it, with only in-frame sequences that have V and J called. A part of the clones is gone; compared with another copy, unresolved V genes explain less than half, and the rest is unexplained. The sample has more than 100,000 clones on record, about 88% of them singletons. In total, the top ten clones hold approximately 18% of the sample. Sequencing was performed on peripheral blood. The receptors originated from an elderly woman with acute or convalescent COVID-19.

This clone appeared a single time. The chain links TRBV10-3 to TRBJ1-2; no clear D. Trimming left V 2 bases short and J 0 bases short, with 7 bases between. This CDR3 comprises 14 residues. The germline CDR1 and CDR2 sequences are ENHRY and SYGVKD. CDR3 sequence (DNA): TGTGCCATCAGTGAGGGGCAACCTAACTATGGCTACACCTTC. Residues: CAISEGQPNYGYTF.

In its sample, this clone was seen a few times. This chain connects TRBV5-1 to TRBJ1-2; D is possibly TRBD1 (5 bases). Trimming stripped 5 bases from V and 4 bases from J, with 18 bases between. This CDR3 spans 15 amino acids. The germline CDR1 and CDR2 sequences are SGHRS and YFSETQ. CDR3 sequence: CASSEPSQGSYGYTF. CDR3 DNA sequence: TGCGCCAGCAGTGAACCTTCCCAGGGAAGCTATGGCTACACCTTC.

The chain is built from TRBV14 and TRBJ1-1; D unclear. Looked up from germline, CDR1 is SGHDN and CDR2 is FVKESK. The CDR3 covers 14 residues. The germline V and J ends were trimmed by 4 bases and 0 bases, with 9 bases remaining between them. The CDR3 DNA reads as TGTGCCAGCAGCCGCGGACTGATGAACACTGAAGCTTTCTTT. Its translation: CASSRGLMNTEAFF.

The chain carries TRBV7-9 and TRBJ2-7, with D perhaps matching TRBD2 (5 bases). Trimming shortened V by 1 base and J by 6 bases, and 10 bases separated the two germline ends. The CDR3 runs to 13 residues. CDR1 and CDR2 (germline): SEHNR, FQNEAQ (reference sequence). This chain's CDR3 is CASSLGGSGEQYF. Here the CDR3 DNA reads TGTGCCAGCAGCTTAGGAGGGTCGGGCGAGCAGTACTTC.

The V and J genes are TRBV2 and TRBJ1-2; D is unresolved. CDR1 is SNHLY and CDR2 is FYNNEI in the germline V gene. There are 13 residues in the CDR3. V lost 7 bases and J 4 bases, leaving 13 bases between the germline ends. CDR3 protein: CASTRDEGYGYTF. CDR3 DNA: TGTGCCAGCACCCGGGATGAGGGCTATGGCTACACCTTC.

This clone was seen a few times. The rearrangement joins TRBV3-1 (or the pseudogene TRBV3-2) to TRBJ1-5; perhaps TRBD1 as D (5 bases). Germline CDR1 is LGHDT and CDR2 is YNNKEL (reference sequence). The V and J ends lost 3 bases and 5 bases respectively, with 20 bases between them. The CDR3 extends over 17 amino acids. The chain's CDR3 is CASSHHRDSEDDQPQHF. CDR3 DNA: TGTGCCAGCAGCCATCACCGCGACAGCGAGGATGATCAGCCCCAGCATTTT.

The CDR3 DNA reads as TGTGCCAGCGCTACTTTGGGACTAGCGGGACAGGCTAGCACAGATACGCAGTATTTT. This codes for CASATLGLAGQASTDTQYF. This chain links TRBV27 with TRBJ2-3; TRBD2 matches 13 bases. This CDR3 is 19 amino acids long. The germline V gene has CDR1 MNHEY and CDR2 SMNVEV (reference sequence). V was pared by 8 bases and J by 0 bases, with 14 bases of the junction left unmatched.

The CDR3 nucleotides read TGTGCCAGCAGTGGACTAGCGGGAGTTAGCGAGCAGTACTTC. It is translated as CASSGLAGVSEQYF. V gene TRBV6-2 or TRBV6-3 combines with J gene TRBJ2-7; the match to TRBD2 covers 13 bases. CDR1 is MNHEY and CDR2 is SVGEGT in the germline V gene. The junction had 4 bases not matched to a gene; V was cut back by 5 bases and J by 6 bases. The CDR3 covers 14 residues.

V usage is TRBV5-8 and J usage is TRBJ1-6; a weak D match, TRBD1 (5 bases). Trimming removed 5 bases at V and 14 bases at J, with 11 bases between. Germline V lookup: CDR1 SGHTS, CDR2 YDEGEE. The CDR3 length is 11 residues. The CDR3 sequence is CASRSARALHF. The CDR3 DNA is TGTGCCAGCAGAAGTGCCAGGGCCCTCCACTTT.

V usage is TRBV6-5 and J usage is TRBJ2-7; D remains unclear. Deletions cut 2 bases from V and 3 bases from J, with 2 bases between. Germline V lookup: CDR1 MNHEY, CDR2 SVGAGI. CDR3 length equals 11 residues. The CDR3 bases are TGTGCCAGCAGTTACCGCTACGAGCAGTACTTC. Its translation is CASSYRYEQYF.

V is TRBV30 and J is TRBJ1-1, with a weak D call TRBD1 (5 bases). Germline V lookup: CDR1 GTSNPN, CDR2 SVGIG (reference sequence). Trimming took off 2 bases at V and 4 bases at J, with 8 bases between the two ends. This CDR3 is 12 amino acids long. The CDR3 bases are TGTGCCTGGAGTTATCAGGGCACTGAAGCTTTCTTT. Amino acids: CAWSYQGTEAFF. The variable domain in full, completed from reference TRBV30 and TRBJ1-1, reads SQTIHQWPATLVQPVGSPLSLECTVEGTSNPNLYWYRQAAGRGLQLLFYSVGIGQISSEVPQNLSASRPQDRQFILSSKKLLLSDSGFYLCAWSYQGTEAFFGQGTRLTVV.

The chain joins TRBV19 to TRBJ1-4; D ambiguous. The ends were cut back, 8 bases at V and 8 bases at J, with 24 bases in the middle. This CDR3 comprises 16 residues. The V gene's germline CDR1 is LNHDA and CDR2 SQIVND (reference sequence). CDR3 amino acids: CASSSPPGSREEKLFF. The CDR3 region has the DNA TGTGCCAGTTCCTCCCCTCCCGGGTCTAGAGAGGAAAAACTGTTTTTT.

The V call is TRBV6-5, the J call TRBJ1-6; no definite D call. CDR3 size: 15 residues. The germline V and J ends were trimmed by 0 bases and 7 bases, with 10 bases remaining between them. From germline, CDR1 is MNHEY and CDR2 SVGAGI. The CDR3, as DNA: TGTGCCAGCAGTTACTCGAACAGAGAGAATTCACCCCTCCACTTT. This gives the protein CASSYSNRENSPLHF.

Here the CDR3 reads CASRDGGAGTDTQYF. CDR3 sequence (DNA): TGTGCCAGCAGGGACGGGGGGGCCGGGACAGATACGCAGTATTTT. This chain joins TRBV6-5 and TRBJ2-3; TRBD2 matches 8 bases. Germline lookup yields CDR1 MNHEY and CDR2 SVGAGI. With V trimmed by 6 bases and J by 3 bases, 8 bases remained unmatched. The CDR3 covers 15 residues.

The gene calls are TRBV3-1 (or the pseudogene TRBV3-2) and TRBJ1-1, with unresolved D. V was trimmed by 3 bases and J by 7 bases, leaving 12 bases between them. Germline V gene sequence: CDR1 LGHDT, CDR2 YNNKEL (reference sequence). The CDR3 loop spans 13 amino acids. CDR3 coding DNA: TGTGCCAGCAGCCACGTCGTCAGCGATGAAGCTTTCTTT. It codes for CASSHVVSDEAFF.

CDR3 sequence: CASSQGAGGTQPQHF. The CDR3 DNA sequence: TGCGCCAGCAGCCAGGGGGCTGGAGGCACCCAGCCCCAGCATTTT. The chain joins TRBV4-3 to TRBJ1-5; a weak D match, TRBD1 (6 bases). Germline V gene lookup returns CDR1 LGHNA and CDR2 YSLEER. There are 15 residues in the CDR3. Trimming left V 3 bases short and J 7 bases short, with 16 bases between.

As DNA, the CDR3 is TGTGCCAGCAGTTACTCGAGCAGGGGGATGGGTGAGCAGTTCTTC. Translated, it gives CASSYSSRGMGEQFF. V usage is TRBV6-2 or TRBV6-3 and J usage is TRBJ2-1; 7 nucleotides line up with TRBD1. Germline CDR1 and CDR2: MNHEY and SVGEGT. The CDR3 runs 15 residues. Trimming at V came to 0 bases and at J to 9 bases, leaving 8 bases not matched to a gene.

The chain combines TRBV3-1 (or the pseudogene TRBV3-2) with TRBJ1-6; D unresolved. Germline loops: CDR1 LGHDT, CDR2 YNNKEL (reference sequence). This CDR3 contains 12 residues. V lost 1 base, J lost 8 bases, and 3 bases lay in between. CDR3 residues: CASSQGDSPLHF. DNA for the CDR3: TGTGCCAGCAGCCAAGGCGATTCACCCCTCCACTTT.

This clone has a handful of counts. V usage is TRBV5-1 and J usage is TRBJ2-7; TRBD2 matches at 7 bases. Germline trimming cut 4 bases from V and 5 bases from J; bases unmatched to any gene: 15. The V gene's germline CDR1 is SGHRS and CDR2 YFSETQ. The CDR3 length is 16 residues. CDR3: CASSGRAGVGHDEQYF. The CDR3 DNA is TGCGCCAGCAGCGGGAGGGCGGGAGTGGGGCATGACGAGCAGTACTTC.

The V gene is TRBV20-1, the J gene TRBJ1-1; D perhaps matches TRBD1 (6 bases). The CDR3 consists of 10 residues. Trimming cost V 7 bases and J 12 bases, with 15 bases left between them. Germline V lookup: CDR1 DFQATT, CDR2 SNEGSKA (reference sequence). The CDR3 sequence is CSGGPEYPFF. Here the CDR3 DNA reads TGCAGTGGGGGGCCCGAATACCCTTTCTTT.

This chain links TRBV7-9 with TRBJ2-5; 9 positions match TRBD2. Trimming at V came to 3 bases and at J to 3 bases, leaving 2 bases not matched to a gene. The CDR3 runs to 14 residues. Germline values: CDR1 SEHNR, CDR2 FQNEAQ (reference sequence). DNA for the CDR3: TGTGCCAGCAGCTTCAGACTAGCGGAAGAGACCCAGTACTTC. Translation gives CASSFRLAEETQYF.

This rearrangement joins TRBV5-6 to TRBJ1-6; the D is unclear. Trimming stripped 3 bases from V and 0 bases from J, with 4 bases between. The germline V gene has CDR1 SGHDT and CDR2 YYEEEE. This CDR3 is 14 amino acids long. This chain's CDR3 is CASSYSSYNSPLHF. DNA for the CDR3: TGTGCCAGCAGCTATAGCTCCTATAATTCACCCCTCCACTTT.

The chain recombines TRBV11-2 with TRBJ2-1, with TRBD2 matching over 10 bases. The CDR3 is 17 amino acids. In germline, CDR1 is SGHAT, CDR2 FQNNGV. The J segment lost 2 bases and the V segment lost 5 bases, leaving 9 bases of the junction unmatched. The CDR3 DNA is TGTGCCAGCAGCACCCACCGGACTAGCGGTACCTACAATGAGCAGTTCTTC. Translating it yields CASSTHRTSGTYNEQFF.

The J gene is TRBJ2-3, the V gene TRBV29-1; D perhaps matches TRBD1 (6 bases). The ends were cut back, 7 bases at V and 2 bases at J, with 16 bases in the middle. Germline loops: CDR1 SQVTM, CDR2 ANQGSEA. The CDR3 totals 14 residues. DNA for the CDR3: TGCAGCGCCTCTACAGGGTCCGTCACAGATACGCAGTATTTT. Amino acids: CSASTGSVTDTQYF.

The chain employs TRBV6-6 and TRBJ1-6; no clear D. This CDR3 contains 15 residues. Trimming removed 0 bases from V and 5 bases from J, with 8 bases in between. Germline-derived CDR1 and CDR2 are MNHNY and SVGAGI (reference sequence). The CDR3 DNA sequence: TGTGCCAGCAGTTACTCGATACAGAATAATTCACCCCTCCACTTT. As protein: CASSYSIQNNSPLHF.

The chain couples TRBV6-6 to TRBJ2-5; D is possibly TRBD1 (5 bases). The germline V gene has CDR1 MNHNY and CDR2 SVGAGI (reference sequence). CDR3 length equals 14 residues. Trimming took off 0 bases at V and 4 bases at J, with 9 bases between the two ends. In DNA form, the CDR3 reads TGTGCCAGCAGTTACTCGGCAGGGATAGAGACCCAGTACTTC. This codes for CASSYSAGIETQYF.

The rearrangement joins TRBV3-1 (or the pseudogene TRBV3-2) to TRBJ2-7, with TRBD1 identical over 10 bases. Germline lookup yields CDR1 LGHDT and CDR2 YNNKEL (reference sequence). The V segment lost 4 bases and the J segment 2 bases; nucleotides outside the gene matches: 8. The CDR3 totals 16 residues. The CDR3 protein is CASSLLSGTGAYEQYF. CDR3 sequence (DNA): TGTGCCAGCAGCCTCCTATCCGGGACAGGGGCCTACGAGCAGTACTTC.